This TCR beta chain was recorded in a study of blood T cell repertoires in COVID-19 (dated by TCRdb to the early 2020s). A note on the overall study: Samples covering the acute and convalescent phases of COVID-19 were provided by collaborators in the United States, Italy and Spain. Samples were obtained from the ongoing ImmuneRACE study (first 160 participants) and from roughly 1,300 subjects provided by 6 global collaborators. The material from the prospective study consisted of cDNA or gDNA derived from T cells, B-cell-depleted T cells, or PBMCs. The repertoires were released in a freely available public database intended as a resource for research on the immune response to SARS-CoV-2. The sample metadata nearly always contained a de-identified subject ID, COVID-19 status, age in years and sex. Subjects who had been exposed to COVID-19, were actively infected with it, or had recovered from it provided the deeply sampled blood TCRbeta repertoires that made up the dataset. Where HLA class I and class II types were available, the types were taken from metadata supplied by the sample provider, not from assay-based typing. Overall results and qualifications from the work: Clinical and demographic metadata were provided uncurated, with the amount varying by source and participant.

The CDR3 goes from the cysteine to the phenylalanine over 15 residues. The only DNA kept is the CDR3, 45 bases in frame from the first base. At the junction V is shortened by 5 bases and J by 2 bases, with 15 bases in between. The germline V gene (reference sequence) yields SEHNR for CDR1 and FQNEAQ for CDR2. Another Seattle source contributed samples from volunteer blood donors who had recovered from COVID-19. Whole blood was collected in K2EDTA tubes by collaborating institutions according to the institutions' own protocols. Collaborator samples were shipped for TCRbeta analysis as frozen whole blood, isolated PBMCs, or DNA extracted from either sample type. TCRbeta CDR3 regions were amplified from genomic DNA by means of the immunoSEQ Assay, a bias-controlled multiplex PCR. On the study's bioinformatics: Within the assay, amplification of reference gene primers was used to estimate how many nucleated cells each sample contained. To quantify the absolute abundance of each unique TCRbeta CDR3 rearrangement, sequence reads were collapsed and filtered. For each sample, productive Simpson clonality was calculated as the square root of Simpson's diversity index over productive rearrangements. This is the immuneACCESS table as TCRdb keeps it, with only in-frame sequences that have V and J called. A part of the clones is gone; compared with another copy, unresolved V genes explain less than half, and the rest is unexplained. V and J calls and clone size are given by that table; D and trimming were obtained from the DNA. The sample table records around 250,000 clones; roughly 84% of these occur just once. Of the sample, approximately 1.5% falls within the top ten clones.

Regarding this clone: Which antigen it targets is not known. It has no much larger one-base neighbor in the sample; base qualities were not kept.

The specimen sequenced was peripheral blood. The sequence joins TRBV7-9 to TRBJ1-2, with an unclear D gene assignment. This clonotype originated in a woman between 40 and 50 years old who had recovered from COVID-19. The CDR3 region has the sequence CASSGRTSKNYGYTF. The sequenced DNA is TGTGCCAGCAGCGGAAGGACTTCTAAAAACTATGGCTACACCTTC.